Below are 19 T cell receptor beta chains sequenced from a single sample in a study of neurological immune-mediated disorders. TCRdb reprocessed the 5' RACE reads with MiXCR, giving one entry per CDR3 protein. The sample lists 25,000 to 30,000 distinct CDR3 sequences, 6.6% occurring once. Sequencing was carried out using PBMCs. All receptors derive from a woman aged 45-60 years in good health.

This clonotype has ten or more counts. The rearrangement links TRBV29-1 to TRBJ2-2; tentatively, D is TRBD2 (5 bases). This CDR3 is built from 13 residues. V lost 6 bases and J lost 4, with 12 bases in between. Germline-derived CDR1 and CDR2 are SQVTM and ANQGSEA. The DNA of the CDR3 is TGCAGCGTGCGGGCCGACGGCACCGGGGAGCTGTTTTTT. The encoded protein is CSVRADGTGELFF.

This clonotype has at least ten counts. The chain combines TRBV28 with TRBJ2-1; 10 positions agree with TRBD2. Germline CDR1 is MDHEN and CDR2 is SYDVKM. With 6 bases clipped from V and 5 bases from J, the junction kept 10 bases outside the gene matches. The CDR3 has 16 residues. In nucleotides, the CDR3 is TGTGCCAGCAGGCCTTTACTAGCGGGACAGAACAATGAGCAGTTCTTC. Protein product: CASRPLLAGQNNEQFF.

This clonotype was detected many times. V usage is TRBV20-1 and J usage is TRBJ1-5, with a possible D match to TRBD1 (5 bases). The CDR3 sequence is 15 residues long. V lost 1 base, J lost 5 bases, and 15 bases lay in between. Looked up from germline, CDR1 is DFQATT and CDR2 is SNEGSKA (reference sequence). The CDR3 is CSARGGRGPYQPQHF. The CDR3 nucleotides read TGCAGTGCTAGAGGAGGGAGGGGACCTTATCAGCCCCAGCATTTT.

This clonotype was detected ten times or more. The chain couples TRBV27 to TRBJ2-1; D may be TRBD2 (5 bases). V lost 6 bases, J lost 7 bases, and 16 bases lay in between. Looked up from germline, CDR1 is MNHEY and CDR2 is SMNVEV (reference sequence). CDR3 length: 14 amino acids. CDR3 nucleotide sequence: TGTGCCAGCAGCCCCGGGAAGCGACTAAATGAGCAGTTCTTC. Translation: CASSPGKRLNEQFF.

This clonotype was recorded many times. The CDR3 loop is CSARKGGGKETQYF. The CDR3 DNA follows: TGCAGTGCTAGGAAGGGTGGCGGCAAAGAGACCCAGTACTTC. The gene calls are TRBV20-1 and TRBJ2-5; D gene uncertain. Germline values: CDR1 DFQATT, CDR2 SNEGSKA (reference sequence). The CDR3 runs 14 residues. Deletions cut 3 bases from V and 3 bases from J, with 14 bases between.

In its sample, this clonotype was seen many times. The rearrangement joins TRBV10-3 to TRBJ2-1, with 8 bases fitting TRBD2. There are 14 residues in the CDR3. V trimming: 3 bases; J trimming: 4 bases; junction bases outside the gene matches: 2. CDR1 and CDR2 from the germline V gene are ENHRY and SYGVKD. CDR3 DNA sequence: TGTGCCATCAGTGAAGGGACTAGGTACAATGAGCAGTTCTTC. Its protein product is CAISEGTRYNEQFF.

This clonotype was observed many times. CDR3 DNA sequence: TGCAGTGCTAGGAACCCGGGGAGCAATCAGCCCCAGCATTTT. Translated, it gives CSARNPGSNQPQHF. V and J are TRBV20-1 and TRBJ1-5; D gene uncertain. The germline V gene has CDR1 DFQATT and CDR2 SNEGSKA (reference sequence). The CDR3 sequence is 14 residues long. Between the trimmed V and J ends, which lost 3 bases and 1 base, there was a span of 10 bases.

This clonotype was counted ten times or more. V usage is TRBV28 and J usage is TRBJ2-7; the D gene is possibly TRBD2 (6 bases). V gave up 10 bases and J gave up 0 bases, with 16 bases separating them. The CDR3 spans 14 residues. Per the germline V gene, CDR1 is MDHEN and CDR2 is SYDVKM. The CDR3 nucleotides are TGTGCCACCGGAGGAGGGGAAAGCTCCTACGAGCAGTACTTC. It specifies CATGGGESSYEQYF.

This clonotype was detected ten times or more. The CDR3 region has the DNA TGCGCCAGCAGCTTGGCAGGGTTCACTGAAGCTTTCTTT. This translates into CASSLAGFTEAFF. This sequence joins TRBV5-1 and TRBJ1-1; possibly TRBD1 for D (5 bases). Looked up from germline, CDR1 is SGHRS and CDR2 is YFSETQ. The CDR3 runs 13 residues. V lost 0 bases and J 4 bases, leaving 7 bases between the germline ends.

In its sample, this clonotype was seen many times. V and J are TRBV5-6 and TRBJ2-7; 7 positions agree with TRBD1. CDR1 SGHDT and CDR2 YYEEEE come from the germline V gene. Trimming removed 4 bases from V and 5 bases from J; junction bases left unmatched: 6. The CDR3 runs 13 residues. The CDR3 coding sequence is TGTGCCAGCAGCCCGGACAGGCGCGACGAGCAGTACTTC. Translating it yields CASSPDRRDEQYF.

This clonotype was picked up many times. This chain links TRBV20-1 with TRBJ1-3; TRBD1 matches 7 bases. Germline CDR1 DFQATT, CDR2 SNEGSKA (reference sequence). CDR3 length: 14 amino acids. Trimming removed 6 bases from V and 0 bases from J; junction bases left unmatched: 5. The CDR3 spells CSAMTGNSGNTIYF. The CDR3, as DNA: TGCAGTGCGATGACAGGGAACTCTGGAAACACCATATATTTT.

This clonotype was detected ten times or more. The chain joins TRBV6-2 or TRBV6-3 to TRBJ2-1; perhaps TRBD2 as D (5 bases). V lost 6 bases, J lost 6 bases, and 12 bases lay in between. CDR1 and CDR2 from the germline V gene are MNHEY and SVGEGT. The CDR3 covers 13 residues. The CDR3: CASREAALNEQFF. In DNA, the CDR3 is TGTGCCAGCAGGGAGGCTGCCCTCAATGAGCAGTTCTTC.

The table lists this clonotype with many counts. The chain joins TRBV15 to TRBJ1-1; TRBD1 might be the D (5 bases). Per the germline V gene, CDR1 is LNHNV and CDR2 is YYDKDF (reference sequence). Trimming pared 4 bases from V and 6 bases from J, leaving 30 bases between. This CDR3 region has 19 residues. In DNA, the CDR3 is TGTGCCACCAGCAAACGACAGATTAGCGGGCTTCGGGTGGCGCCTGAAGCTTTCTTT. Amino acids: CATSKRQISGLRVAPEAFF. The whole variable domain, remainder taken from reference TRBV15 and TRBJ1-1, is DAMVIQNPRYQVTQFGKPVTLSCSQTLNHNVMYWYQQKSSQAPKLLFHYYDKDFNNEADTPDNFQSRRPNTSFCFLDIRSPGLGDTAMYLCATSKRQISGLRVAPEAFFGQGTRLTVV.

This clonotype was seen at least ten times. The rearrangement joins TRBV28 to TRBJ2-7; D unclear. The germline gives CDR1 MDHEN, CDR2 SYDVKM. This CDR3 comprises 14 residues. The ends were cut back, 6 bases at V and 2 bases at J, with 14 bases in the middle. The CDR3 DNA reads as TGTGCCAGCAGCAAAACTCTCGGCCCCTACGAGCAGTACTTC. Protein: CASSKTLGPYEQYF.

There are many counts of this clonotype. V and J are TRBV27 and TRBJ2-3; D ambiguous. CDR3 length: 13 amino acids. Germline V gives CDR1 MNHEY, CDR2 SMNVEV (reference sequence). Between the trimmed V and J ends, which lost 7 bases and 10 bases, there was a span of 18 bases. The CDR3 sequence: CASKKPSSAAQYF. DNA for the CDR3: TGTGCCAGCAAAAAACCGTCTTCTGCGGCGCAGTATTTT.

The sample holds many counts of this clonotype. The chain couples TRBV7-9 to TRBJ2-1; TRBD1 is a possible D gene (5 bases). In germline, CDR1 is SEHNR, CDR2 FQNEAQ (reference sequence). V lost 2 bases to trimming and J lost 13 bases, with 15 bases between them. The CDR3 consists of 13 residues. In DNA form, the CDR3 reads TGTGCCAGCAGCTTAAGAAAGGGCCAGGGACAGTTCTTC. Protein sequence: CASSLRKGQGQFF.

This clonotype has ten or more counts. The V gene is TRBV24-1, the J gene TRBJ2-7; D possibly matches TRBD1 or TRBD2 (6 bases each). Germline V lookup: CDR1 KGHDR, CDR2 SFDVKD. V was shortened by 4 bases and J by 6 bases, with 18 bases between the two germline ends. The CDR3 totals 15 residues. The chain's CDR3 is CATSDPGAGIGEQYF. The CDR3 DNA follows: TGTGCCACCAGTGACCCGGGGGCAGGGATTGGCGAGCAGTACTTC.

This clonotype was counted many times. The V call is TRBV7-3, the J call TRBJ2-7, with 14 nucleotides matching TRBD2. J lost 2 bases, V lost 4 bases, and 10 bases had no gene match. This CDR3 has 18 amino acids. Per the germline V gene, CDR1 is SGHTA and CDR2 is FQGTGA. The CDR3 coding sequence is TGTGCCAGCAGCTATCGAGGGACTAGCGGGAGAGCCACCTACGAGCAGTACTTC. This encodes CASSYRGTSGRATYEQYF.

This clonotype appeared many times. This chain connects TRBV5-1 to TRBJ2-5; TRBD1 aligns across 10 bases. Germline V lookup: CDR1 SGHRS, CDR2 YFSETQ. CDR3 length equals 13 residues. J lost 8 bases, V lost 4 bases, and 5 bases had no gene match. The CDR3 region has the DNA TGCGCCAGCAGCGGGGGGACAGGGGAAACCCAGTACTTC. Amino acid sequence: CASSGGTGETQYF. Filled out from reference TRBV5-1 and TRBJ2-5, the complete variable domain reads KAGVTQTPRYLIKTRGQQVTLSCSPISGHRSVSWYQQTPGQGLQFLFEYFSETQRNKGNFPGRFSGRQFSNSRSEMNVSTLELGDSALYLCASSGGTGETQYFGPGTRLLVL.